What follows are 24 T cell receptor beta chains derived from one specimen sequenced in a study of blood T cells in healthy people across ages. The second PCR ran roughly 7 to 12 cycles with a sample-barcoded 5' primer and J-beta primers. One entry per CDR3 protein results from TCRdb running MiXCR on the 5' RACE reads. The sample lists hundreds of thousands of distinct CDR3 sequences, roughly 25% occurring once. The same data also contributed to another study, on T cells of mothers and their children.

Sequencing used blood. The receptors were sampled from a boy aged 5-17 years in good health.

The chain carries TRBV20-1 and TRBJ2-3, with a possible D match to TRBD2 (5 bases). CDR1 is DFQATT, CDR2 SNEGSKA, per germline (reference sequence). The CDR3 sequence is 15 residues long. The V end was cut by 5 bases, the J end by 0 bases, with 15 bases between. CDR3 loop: CSASPRESSTDTQYF. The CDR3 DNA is TGCAGTGCTTCCCCCCGGGAATCTAGCACAGATACGCAGTATTTT.

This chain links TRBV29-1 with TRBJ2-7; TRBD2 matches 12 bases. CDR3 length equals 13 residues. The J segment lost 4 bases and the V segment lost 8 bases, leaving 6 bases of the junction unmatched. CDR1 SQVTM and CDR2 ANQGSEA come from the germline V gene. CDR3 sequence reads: CSSWTSGTYEQYF. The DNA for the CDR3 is TGCAGCTCCTGGACTAGCGGGACTTACGAGCAGTACTTC.

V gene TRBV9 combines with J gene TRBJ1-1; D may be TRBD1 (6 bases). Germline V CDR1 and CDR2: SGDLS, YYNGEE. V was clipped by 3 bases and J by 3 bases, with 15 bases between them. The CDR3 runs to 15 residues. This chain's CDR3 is CASSGEGHLDTEAFF. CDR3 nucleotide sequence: TGTGCCAGCAGCGGTGAGGGACATCTCGACACTGAAGCTTTCTTT.

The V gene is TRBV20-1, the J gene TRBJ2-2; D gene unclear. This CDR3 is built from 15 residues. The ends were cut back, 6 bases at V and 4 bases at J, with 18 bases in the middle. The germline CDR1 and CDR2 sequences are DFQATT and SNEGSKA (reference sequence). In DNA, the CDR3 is TGCAGTGCAAGCCCCGACACCGGTAGCACCGGGGAGCTGTTTTTT. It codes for CSASPDTGSTGELFF.

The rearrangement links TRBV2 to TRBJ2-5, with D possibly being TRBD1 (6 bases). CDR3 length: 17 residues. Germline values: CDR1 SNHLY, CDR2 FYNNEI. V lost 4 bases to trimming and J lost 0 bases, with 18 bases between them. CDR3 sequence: CASSVDRDTLYQETQYF. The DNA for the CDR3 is TGTGCCAGCAGTGTTGATCGGGACACTCTATACCAAGAGACCCAGTACTTC.

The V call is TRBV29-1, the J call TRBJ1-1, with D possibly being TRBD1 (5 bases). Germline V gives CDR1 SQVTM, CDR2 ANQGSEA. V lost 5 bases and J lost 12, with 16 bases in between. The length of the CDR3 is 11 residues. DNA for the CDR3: TGCAGCGTTCGAACCTCGGTGGGACCTTTCTTT. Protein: CSVRTSVGPFF.

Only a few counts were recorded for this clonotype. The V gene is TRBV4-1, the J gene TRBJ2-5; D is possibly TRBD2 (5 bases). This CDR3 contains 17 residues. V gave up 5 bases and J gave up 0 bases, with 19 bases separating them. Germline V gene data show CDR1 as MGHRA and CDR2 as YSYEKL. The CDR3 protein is CASSKYGLPVDQETQYF. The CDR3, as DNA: TGCGCCAGCAGCAAGTACGGACTCCCGGTGGACCAAGAGACCCAGTACTTC.

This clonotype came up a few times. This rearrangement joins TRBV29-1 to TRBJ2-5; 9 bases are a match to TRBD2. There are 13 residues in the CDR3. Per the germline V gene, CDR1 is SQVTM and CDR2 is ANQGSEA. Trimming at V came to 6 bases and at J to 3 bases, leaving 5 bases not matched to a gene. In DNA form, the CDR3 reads TGCAGCGTGGCGGAGCGGGGGGAAGAGACCCAGTACTTC. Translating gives CSVAERGEETQYF.

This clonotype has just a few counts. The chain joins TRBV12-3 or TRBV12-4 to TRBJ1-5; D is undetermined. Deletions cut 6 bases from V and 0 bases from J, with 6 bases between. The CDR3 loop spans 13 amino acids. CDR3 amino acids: CASRGFSNQPQHF. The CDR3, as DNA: TGTGCCAGCAGGGGTTTTAGCAATCAGCCCCAGCATTTT.

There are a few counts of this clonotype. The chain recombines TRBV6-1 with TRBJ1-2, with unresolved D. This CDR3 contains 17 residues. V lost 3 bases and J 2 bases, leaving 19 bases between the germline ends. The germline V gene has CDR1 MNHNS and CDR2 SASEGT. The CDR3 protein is CASSESRQPKQNYGYTF. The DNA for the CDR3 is TGTGCCAGCAGTGAGTCACGGCAGCCAAAACAAAACTATGGCTACACCTTC.

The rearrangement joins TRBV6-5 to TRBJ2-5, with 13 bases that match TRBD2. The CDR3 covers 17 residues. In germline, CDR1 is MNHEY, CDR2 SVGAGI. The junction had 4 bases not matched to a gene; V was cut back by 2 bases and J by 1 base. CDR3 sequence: CASSYGRTSGGQETQYF. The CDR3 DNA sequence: TGTGCCAGCAGTTACGGTAGGACTAGCGGGGGCCAAGAGACCCAGTACTTC.

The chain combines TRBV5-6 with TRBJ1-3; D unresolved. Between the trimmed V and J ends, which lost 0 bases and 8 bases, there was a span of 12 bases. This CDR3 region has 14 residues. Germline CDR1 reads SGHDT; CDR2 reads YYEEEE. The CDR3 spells CASSLGGSRDTIYF. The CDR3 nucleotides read TGTGCCAGCAGCTTGGGAGGCTCGCGGGACACCATATATTTT.

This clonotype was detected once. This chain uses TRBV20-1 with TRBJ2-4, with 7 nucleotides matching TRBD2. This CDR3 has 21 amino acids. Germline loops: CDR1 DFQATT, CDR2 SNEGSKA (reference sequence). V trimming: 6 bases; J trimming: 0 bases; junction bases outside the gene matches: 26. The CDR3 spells CSAPRRGGGGNFQIAKNIQYF. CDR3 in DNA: TGCAGTGCCCCCCGGCGGGGCGGGGGAGGGAACTTCCAAATAGCCAAAAACATTCAGTACTTC.

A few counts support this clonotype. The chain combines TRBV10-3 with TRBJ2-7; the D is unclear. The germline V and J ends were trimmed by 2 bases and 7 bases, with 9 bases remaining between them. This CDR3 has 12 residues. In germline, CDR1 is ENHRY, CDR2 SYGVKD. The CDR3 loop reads CAISEVVLEQYF. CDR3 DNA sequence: TGTGCCATCAGTGAGGTGGTGTTGGAGCAGTACTTC.

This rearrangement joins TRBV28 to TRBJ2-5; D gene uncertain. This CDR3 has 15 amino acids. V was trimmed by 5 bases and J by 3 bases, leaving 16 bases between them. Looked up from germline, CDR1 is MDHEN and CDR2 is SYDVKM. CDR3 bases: TGTGCCAGCAGTCCGCCGGTGGCAGTCGAAGAGACCCAGTACTTC. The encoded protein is CASSPPVAVEETQYF.

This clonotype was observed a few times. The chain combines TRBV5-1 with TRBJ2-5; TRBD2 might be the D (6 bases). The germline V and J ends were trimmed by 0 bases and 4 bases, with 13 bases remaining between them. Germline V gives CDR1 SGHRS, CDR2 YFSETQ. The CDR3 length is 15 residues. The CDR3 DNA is TGCGCCAGCAGCTTGGTACGGGAGAGTGGAGAGACCCAGTACTTC. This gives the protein CASSLVRESGETQYF. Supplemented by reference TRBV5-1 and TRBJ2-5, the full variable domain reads KAGVTQTPRYLIKTRGQQVTLSCSPISGHRSVSWYQQTPGQGLQFLFEYFSETQRNKGNFPGRFSGRQFSNSRSEMNVSTLELGDSALYLCASSLVRESGETQYFGPGTRLLVL.

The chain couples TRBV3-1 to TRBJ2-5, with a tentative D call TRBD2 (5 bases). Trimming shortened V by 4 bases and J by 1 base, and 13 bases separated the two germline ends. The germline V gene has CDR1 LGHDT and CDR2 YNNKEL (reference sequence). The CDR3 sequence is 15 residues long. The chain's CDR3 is CASSRPSGFQETQYF. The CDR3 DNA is TGTGCCAGCAGCCGGCCCAGCGGCTTCCAAGAGACCCAGTACTTC.

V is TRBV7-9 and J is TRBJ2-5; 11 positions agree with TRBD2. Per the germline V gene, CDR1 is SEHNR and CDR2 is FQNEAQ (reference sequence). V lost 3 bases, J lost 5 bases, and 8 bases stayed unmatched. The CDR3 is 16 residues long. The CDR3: CASSLGLADPGETQYF. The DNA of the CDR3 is TGTGCCAGCAGCTTGGGACTAGCGGACCCGGGGGAGACCCAGTACTTC.

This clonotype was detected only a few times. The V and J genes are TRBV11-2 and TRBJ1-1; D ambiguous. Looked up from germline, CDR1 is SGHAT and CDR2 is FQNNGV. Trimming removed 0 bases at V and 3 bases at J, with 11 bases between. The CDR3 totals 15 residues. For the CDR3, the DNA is TGTGCCAGCAGCTTAGAGACGCTTGTTTACACTGAAGCTTTCTTT. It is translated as CASSLETLVYTEAFF.

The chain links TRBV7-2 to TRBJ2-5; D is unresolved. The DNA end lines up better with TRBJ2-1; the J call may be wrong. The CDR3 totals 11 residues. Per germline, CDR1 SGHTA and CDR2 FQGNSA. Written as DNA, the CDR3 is TGTGCCAGCAGCTTACGGGTAGAGCAGTTCTTC. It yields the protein CASSLRVEQFF.

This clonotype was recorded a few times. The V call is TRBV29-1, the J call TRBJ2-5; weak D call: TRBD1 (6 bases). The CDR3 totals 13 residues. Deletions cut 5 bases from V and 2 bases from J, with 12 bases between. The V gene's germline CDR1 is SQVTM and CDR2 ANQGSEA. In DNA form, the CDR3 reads TGCAGCGTTCAGGGGCTGAATCAAGAGACCCAGTACTTC. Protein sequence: CSVQGLNQETQYF.

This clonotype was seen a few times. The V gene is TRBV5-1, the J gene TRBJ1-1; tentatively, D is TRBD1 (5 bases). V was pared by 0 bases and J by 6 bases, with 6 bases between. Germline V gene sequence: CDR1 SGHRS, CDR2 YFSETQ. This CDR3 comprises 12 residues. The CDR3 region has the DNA TGCGCCAGCAGCTTGGGGACACCTGAAGCTTTCTTT. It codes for CASSLGTPEAFF. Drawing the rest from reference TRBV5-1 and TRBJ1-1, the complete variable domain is KAGVTQTPRYLIKTRGQQVTLSCSPISGHRSVSWYQQTPGQGLQFLFEYFSETQRNKGNFPGRFSGRQFSNSRSEMNVSTLELGDSALYLCASSLGTPEAFFGQGTRLTVV.

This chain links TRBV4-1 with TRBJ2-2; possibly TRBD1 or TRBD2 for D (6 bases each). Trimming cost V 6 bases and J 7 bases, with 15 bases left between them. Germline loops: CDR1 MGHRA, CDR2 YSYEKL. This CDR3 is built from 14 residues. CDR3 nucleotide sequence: TGCGCCAGCAGTCGCGGGGCCAGGGGCGGGGAGCTGTTTTTT. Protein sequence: CASSRGARGGELFF.

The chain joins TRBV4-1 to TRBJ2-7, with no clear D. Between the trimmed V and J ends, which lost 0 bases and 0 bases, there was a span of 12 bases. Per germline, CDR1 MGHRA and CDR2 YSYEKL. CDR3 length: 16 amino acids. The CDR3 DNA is TGCGCCAGCAGCCAAGATCGAGACACCCGCTCCTACGAGCAGTACTTC. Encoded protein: CASSQDRDTRSYEQYF.